These 14 T cell receptor beta chains were all obtained from the same sample, sequenced in a study of response to subunit inactivated influenza vaccine. TCRdb passed the RT-PCR reads through MiXCR, listing each CDR3 protein once. The profile shows roughly 460,000 distinct CDR3 sequences, approximately 11% of them singletons. This specimen was PBMCs from blood, taken 45 days after vaccination. The receptors were gathered from a man in his fifties who received an inactivated influenza vaccine.

This clonotype turned up a few times. The V and J genes are TRBV20-1 and TRBJ1-2; 7 bases map to TRBD1. Germline values: CDR1 DFQATT, CDR2 SNEGSKA (reference sequence). After removal of 5 bases from V and 5 bases from J, the junction contained 8 bases not matched to a gene. This CDR3 is 13 amino acids long. The chain's CDR3 is CSAWTGTAYGYTF. The CDR3 DNA is TGCAGTGCTTGGACCGGGACAGCTTATGGCTACACCTTC.

This chain links TRBV5-6 with TRBJ2-7, with D maybe TRBD2 (5 bases). CDR1 and CDR2 (germline): SGHDT, YYEEEE. The CDR3 sequence is 14 residues long. V was cut by 0 bases and J by 4 bases, with 11 bases left in between. This CDR3 is CASSLGGYGYEQYF. Written as DNA, the CDR3 is TGTGCCAGCAGCTTGGGAGGGTATGGATACGAGCAGTACTTC.

This clonotype was detected only a few times. V and J are TRBV12-3 or TRBV12-4 and TRBJ1-1, with 8 bases identical to TRBD1. The CDR3 contains 15 residues. After removal of 5 bases from V and 1 base from J, the junction contained 6 bases not matched to a gene. The CDR3 DNA is TGTGCCAGCAGTGGTCCGGGACAGGCGAACACTGAAGCTTTCTTT. Protein sequence: CASSGPGQANTEAFF.

This clonotype was seen a handful of times. The chain recombines TRBV11-2 with TRBJ1-4; TRBD1 matches 8 bases. CDR1 and CDR2 (germline): SGHAT, FQNNGV. The CDR3 loop spans 15 amino acids. With 5 bases clipped from V and 8 bases from J, the junction kept 10 bases outside the gene matches. The CDR3: CASSPRQGPYEKLFF. In nucleotides, the CDR3 is TGTGCCAGCAGCCCGAGACAGGGGCCTTACGAAAAACTGTTTTTT.

This clonotype was seen only a few times. This CDR3 reads CAISRELGTEAFF. The CDR3 DNA sequence: TGTGCCATCAGCCGGGAGCTGGGCACTGAAGCTTTCTTT. The chain recombines TRBV10-3 with TRBJ1-1; D uncertain. The V end was cut by 6 bases, the J end by 4 bases, with 12 bases between. The length of the CDR3 is 13 residues. Germline V lookup: CDR1 ENHRY, CDR2 SYGVKD.

This clonotype was recorded at least ten times. The rearrangement uses TRBV20-1 and TRBJ2-5, with a weak D call TRBD1 (5 bases). The CDR3 has 12 amino acids. Germline CDR1 and CDR2: DFQATT and SNEGSKA (reference sequence). The V gene lost 5 bases and the J gene lost 1 base, with 8 bases spanning the gap. The CDR3 sequence: CSAPDIQETQYF. CDR3 DNA sequence: TGCAGTGCTCCGGACATCCAAGAGACCCAGTACTTC.

As for this clonotype: It may be a read error: a sequence one base away is much more abundant. The gene calls are TRBV29-1 and TRBJ1-1; D perhaps matches TRBD1 (5 bases). The CDR3 covers 11 residues. Trimming cost V 7 bases and J 7 bases, with 13 bases left between them. Germline lookup yields CDR1 SQVTM and CDR2 ANQGSEA. The CDR3 nucleotides are TGCAGCGCTGGGGGACTCAATGAAGCTTTCTTT. Encoded protein: CSAGGLNEAFF. The variable domain in full, completed from reference TRBV29-1 and TRBJ1-1, reads SAVISQKPSRDICQRGTSLTIQCQVDSQVTMMFWYRQQPGQSLTLIATANQGSEATYESGFVIDKFPISRPNLTFSTLTVSNMSPEDSSIYLCSAGGLNEAFFGQGTRLTVV.

This clonotype was counted many times. This chain uses TRBV5-1 with TRBJ2-3; D remains unclear. This CDR3 is 13 amino acids long. Germline values: CDR1 SGHRS, CDR2 YFSETQ. The V gene lost 2 bases and the J gene lost 4 bases, with 8 bases spanning the gap. CDR3 loop: CASSLRSADTQYF. The CDR3 DNA follows: TGCGCCAGCAGCTTAAGGTCGGCAGATACGCAGTATTTT.

This clonotype was seen at least ten times. The chain recombines TRBV5-1 with TRBJ2-1; a weak D match, TRBD2 (6 bases). This CDR3 has 15 residues. Deletions cut 5 bases from V and 0 bases from J, with 12 bases between. Germline assignment: CDR1 SGHRS and CDR2 YFSETQ. This CDR3 is CASSLADSSYNEQFF. The CDR3 coding sequence is TGCGCCAGCAGTTTAGCGGATAGCTCCTACAATGAGCAGTTCTTC.

Many counts were recorded for this clonotype. The chain recombines TRBV5-5 with TRBJ2-3; a weak D match, TRBD1 (5 bases). The CDR3 has 16 amino acids. Germline loops: CDR1 SGHKS, CDR2 YYEKEE (reference sequence). Trimming left V 2 bases short and J 1 base short, with 14 bases between. DNA of the CDR3: TGTGCCAGCAGCTTAGGACGGTTAGGGGGCACAGATACGCAGTATTTT. Its translation is CASSLGRLGGTDTQYF.

A few counts support this clonotype. This sequence joins TRBV12-3 or TRBV12-4 and TRBJ2-3, with D unclear. With 0 bases removed from V and 0 bases from J, the gap between germline ends came to 7 bases. The CDR3 has 15 residues. For the CDR3, the DNA is TGTGCCAGCAGTTTAGCGGCCACTAGCACAGATACGCAGTATTTT. Its protein product is CASSLAATSTDTQYF.

In this sample, this clonotype turned up a few times. The V call is TRBV6-1, the J call TRBJ1-4; a weak D match, TRBD1 (6 bases). The CDR3 has 13 amino acids. The V end was cut by 11 bases, the J end by 1 base, with 11 bases between. The germline V gene has CDR1 MNHNS and CDR2 SASEGT. CDR3 nucleotides: TGTGCCTGCGGGACATTAACTAATGAAAAACTGTTTTTT. Its translation: CACGTLTNEKLFF.

The chain uses TRBV15 and TRBJ2-3, with 7 bases matching TRBD1. The CDR3 contains 15 residues. Germline CDR1 and CDR2: LNHNV and YYDKDF (reference sequence). V was clipped by 1 base and J by 2 bases; unmatched bases: 3. The CDR3 coding sequence is TGTGCCACCAGCAGAGGACAGGGCACCACAGATACGCAGTATTTT. It translates to CATSRGQGTTDTQYF.

This clonotype was picked up a small number of times. The chain combines TRBV18 with TRBJ2-7; D may be TRBD1 or TRBD2 (5 bases each). The germline V and J ends were trimmed by 2 bases and 5 bases, with 16 bases remaining between them. Germline V gene sequence: CDR1 KGHSH, CDR2 LQKENI. The CDR3 sequence is 15 residues long. CDR3 loop: CASSPEGSVFHEQYF. In DNA, the CDR3 is TGTGCCAGCTCACCAGAGGGGAGCGTCTTTCACGAGCAGTACTTC.